These 19 T cell receptor beta chains were all obtained from the same sample, sequenced in a study of CD8 T cells in ankylosing spondylitis. Study observations and caveats: Characteristic of ankylosing spondylitis blood, it appeared, was a TCR beta motif comprising several highly homologous variants.

TCRdb recomputed calls from the 5' RACE reads with MiXCR, one row per CDR3 protein. The sample lists roughly 470,000 distinct CDR3 sequences; roughly 25% were seen once. Their specific antigens are unknown. Sequences were obtained from blood, either unsorted or a sorted T cell fraction (not recorded which). Source of these receptors: a male donor with ankylosing spondylitis.

This clonotype was detected a few times. The rearrangement joins TRBV5-1 to TRBJ2-7; D is uncertain. The germline gives CDR1 SGHRS, CDR2 YFSETQ. V shed 7 bases and J shed 6 bases, with 11 bases lying between them. The CDR3 is 11 amino acids. For the CDR3, the DNA is TGCGCCAGCCCCGGGTCAGGCGAGCAGTACTTC. It translates to CASPGSGEQYF.

The chain couples TRBV3-1 to TRBJ2-2; 8 bases are a match to TRBD1. The CDR3 loop spans 20 amino acids. CDR1 and CDR2 (germline): LGHDT, YNNKEL (reference sequence). V trimming: 1 base; J trimming: 3 bases; junction bases outside the gene matches: 16. CDR3 sequence reads: CASSQGYLQGAFGDTGELFF. In nucleotides, the CDR3 is TGTGCCAGCAGCCAAGGGTACCTGCAGGGGGCGTTTGGAGACACCGGGGAGCTGTTTTTT. Drawing the rest from reference TRBV3-1 and TRBJ2-2, the complete variable domain is DTAVSQTPKYLVTQMGNDKSIKCEQNLGHDTMYWYKQDSKKFLKIMFSYNNKELIINETVPNRFSPKSPDKAHLNLHINSLELGDSAVYFCASSQGYLQGAFGDTGELFFGEGSRLTVL.

Many counts were recorded for this clonotype. This sequence joins TRBV5-1 and TRBJ2-1; D is possibly TRBD2 (6 bases). From germline, CDR1 is SGHRS and CDR2 YFSETQ. The CDR3 length is 14 residues. The V gene lost 3 bases and the J gene lost 6 bases, with 13 bases spanning the gap. The CDR3: CASSSSGTANEQFF. The DNA of the CDR3 is TGCGCCAGCAGCTCCTCCGGGACTGCCAATGAGCAGTTCTTC.

The CDR3 region has the DNA TGTGCCAGCAGCGCTATCGGACAGCGAGCGAACACCGGGGAGCTGTTTTTT. Protein product: CASSAIGQRANTGELFF. This chain uses TRBV25-1 with TRBJ2-2; TRBD1 is a possible D gene (6 bases). With 6 bases removed from V and 0 bases from J, the gap between germline ends came to 17 bases. The CDR3 covers 17 residues. Germline V CDR1 and CDR2: MGHDK, SYGVNS.

The chain uses TRBV5-1 and TRBJ2-6, with D possibly TRBD2 on 5 matching bases. The CDR3 spans 15 residues. V was shortened by 5 bases and J by 2 bases, with 11 bases between the two germline ends. The germline V gene has CDR1 SGHRS and CDR2 YFSETQ. Here the CDR3 DNA reads TGCGCCAGCAGGGAAGTTAGCGCTGGGGCCAACGTCCTGACTTTC. Protein: CASREVSAGANVLTF.

This clonotype showed up just a few times. V and J are TRBV5-1 and TRBJ1-1; D gene unclear. CDR3 length: 14 residues. Germline assignment: CDR1 SGHRS and CDR2 YFSETQ. Trimming removed 4 bases at V and 0 bases at J, with 10 bases between. CDR3 bases: TGCGCCAGCAGCCCGGAGTGGGTGAACACTGAAGCTTTCTTT. Its translation is CASSPEWVNTEAFF. Filled out from reference TRBV5-1 and TRBJ1-1, the complete variable domain reads KAGVTQTPRYLIKTRGQQVTLSCSPISGHRSVSWYQQTPGQGLQFLFEYFSETQRNKGNFPGRFSGRQFSNSRSEMNVSTLELGDSALYLCASSPEWVNTEAFFGQGTRLTVV.

The rearrangement uses TRBV20-1 and TRBJ2-5; weak D call: TRBD1 (6 bases). CDR1 and CDR2 (germline): DFQATT, SNEGSKA (reference sequence). V gave up 0 bases and J gave up 7 bases, with 12 bases separating them. The CDR3 loop spans 13 amino acids. The CDR3 sequence is CSARDRGSGTQYF. The CDR3, as DNA: TGCAGTGCTAGAGATAGGGGGTCCGGGACCCAGTACTTC.

A few counts support this clonotype. The genes are TRBV12-3 or TRBV12-4 and TRBJ2-1; 7 positions match TRBD2. Unmatched junction bases numbered 5, after V lost 0 bases and J lost 0 bases. The CDR3 has 17 amino acids. The CDR3 here is CASSLARGSSSYNEQFF. As DNA, the CDR3 is TGTGCCAGCAGTTTAGCGCGGGGGTCAAGCTCCTACAATGAGCAGTTCTTC.

This clonotype occurred a few times. The J gene is TRBJ2-1, the V gene TRBV5-8, with 8 bases aligning to TRBD1. Trimming cost V 4 bases and J 5 bases; bases outside gene matches: 8. The CDR3 is 15 residues long. The germline CDR1 and CDR2 sequences are SGHTS and YDEGEE. CDR3 coding DNA: TGTGCCAGCAGCCTGGAGGGACAGGTAAACAATGAGCAGTTCTTC. Protein: CASSLEGQVNNEQFF.

This rearrangement joins TRBV2 to TRBJ1-1; the D gene is possibly TRBD1 (5 bases). V dropped 7 bases and J dropped 0 bases, with 12 bases sitting between them. Germline V CDR1 and CDR2: SNHLY, FYNNEI. The CDR3 consists of 14 residues. CDR3: CASTVRDLNTEAFF. The CDR3 region has the DNA TGTGCCAGCACCGTACGGGACCTGAACACTGAAGCTTTCTTT.

The chain recombines TRBV5-1 with TRBJ1-5; D remains ambiguous. CDR1 is SGHRS and CDR2 is YFSETQ in the germline V gene. The V and J ends lost 6 bases and 1 base respectively, with 17 bases between them. The CDR3 contains 16 residues. CDR3 loop: CASTPRAAGSNQPQHF. CDR3 bases: TGCGCCAGCACCCCCCGGGCCGCCGGGAGCAATCAGCCCCAGCATTTT.

The chain uses TRBV20-1 and TRBJ1-3, with 9 bases aligning to TRBD1. The V and J ends lost 2 bases and 2 bases, in that order; junction bases with no gene match: 4. From germline, CDR1 is DFQATT and CDR2 SNEGSKA (reference sequence). This CDR3 spans 15 amino acids. In DNA, the CDR3 is TGCAGTGCTAGACCGGGACAGGGACCTGGAAACACCATATATTTT. Translated: CSARPGQGPGNTIYF.

This clonotype has more than one count but fewer than ten. This chain connects TRBV18 to TRBJ2-2; tentatively, D is TRBD1 (5 bases). V was trimmed by 3 bases and J by 3 bases, leaving 14 bases between them. CDR1 is KGHSH, CDR2 LQKENI, per germline. The CDR3 covers 16 residues. CDR3 amino acids: CASSPPRQGHTGELFF. The CDR3 DNA is TGTGCCAGCTCACCCCCCCGCCAGGGTCACACCGGGGAGCTGTTTTTT.

The V call is TRBV5-1, the J call TRBJ2-2; D gene ambiguous. The CDR3 runs to 15 residues. Trimming cost V 1 base and J 3 bases, with 10 bases left between them. Germline CDR1 SGHRS, CDR2 YFSETQ. The CDR3 DNA sequence: TGCGCCAGCAGCTTGCAACCTGAGGACACCGGGGAGCTGTTTTTT. It specifies CASSLQPEDTGELFF.

This clonotype was observed a few times. The chain combines TRBV20-1 with TRBJ2-7, with 13 bases that match TRBD2. There are 18 residues in the CDR3. V lost 1 base to trimming and J lost 0 bases; unmatched junction nucleotides: 9. Germline V gene sequence: CDR1 DFQATT, CDR2 SNEGSKA (reference sequence). The CDR3 nucleotides read TGCAGTGCTAGAGGCGGACTAGCGGGGGAGCCGAGCTCCTACGAGCAGTACTTC. Translation gives CSARGGLAGEPSSYEQYF.

The chain links TRBV30 to TRBJ2-7, with TRBD2 identical over 14 bases. This CDR3 comprises 13 residues. Germline V lookup: CDR1 GTSNPN, CDR2 SVGIG (reference sequence). V trimming: 3 bases; J trimming: 11 bases; junction bases outside the gene matches: 6. The CDR3 loop is CAWSSTSGRGKYF. CDR3 coding DNA: TGTGCCTGGAGCTCGACTAGCGGGAGGGGCAAGTACTTC.

The V gene is TRBV12-3 or TRBV12-4, the J gene TRBJ2-5; 9 bases match TRBD2. The CDR3 contains 17 residues. The ends lost 8 bases at V and 2 bases at J; junction bases unmatched: 15. In DNA form, the CDR3 reads TGTGCCAGCTCCCAAAGCTGGCGACTAGCGGCTCAAGAGACCCAGTACTTC. This codes for CASSQSWRLAAQETQYF.

The CDR3 DNA follows: TGTGCCAGCAGCTCATGGGCCACTAGCAATCAGCCCCAGCATTTT. Protein product: CASSSWATSNQPQHF. The rearrangement uses TRBV7-2 and TRBJ1-5; D not resolved. CDR3 length: 15 residues. The germline CDR1 and CDR2 sequences are SGHTA and FQGNSA. V shed 4 bases and J shed 0 bases, with 10 bases lying between them.

This clonotype was seen a few times. The chain carries TRBV3-1 and TRBJ2-1, with 7 nucleotides matching TRBD2. This CDR3 comprises 16 residues. With V trimmed by 4 bases and J by 1 base, 7 bases remained unmatched. From germline, CDR1 is LGHDT and CDR2 YNNKEL (reference sequence). Here the CDR3 DNA reads TGTGCCAGCAGCCGCCGACTAGCTGTGTCCTACAATGAGCAGTTCTTC. This sequence encodes CASSRRLAVSYNEQFF.